Each of the 9 T cell receptor beta chains below was sequenced from the same sample in a study of T cells in localized non-small cell lung cancer. Clones were read by immunoSEQ multiplex PCR, and TCRdb kept only the in-frame ones, dropping some. The table shows about 64,000 clones, with 80% to 90% occurring only once. The sample consisted of PBMCs, taken before any cancer treatment. The origin of the receptors is a man aged 35-75 years with stage II lung adenocarcinoma.

Concerning this clone itself: Mismatch with germline at one junction end may stem from a read error. The chain combines TRBV7-7 with TRBJ2-3; weak D call: TRBD1 (6 bases). The CDR3 has 13 residues. Germline-derived CDR1 and CDR2 are SSHAT and FNYEAQ (reference sequence). CDR3 in DNA: TGTGCTAGCAGCCTCACAGGGAAGGATACGCAGTATTTT. Translation gives CASSLTGKDTQYF.

The gene calls are TRBV4-3 and TRBJ1-2; 7 bases align to TRBD1. J gave up 8 bases and V 4 bases, and 13 bases lay outside the gene matches. This CDR3 region has 15 residues. Germline V gene lookup returns CDR1 LGHNA and CDR2 YSLEER. For the CDR3, the DNA is TGCGCCAGCAGCCGCGATGGGACAGCCTTATCCGGCTACACCTTC. Translating gives CASSRDGTALSGYTF.

This clone was counted a single time. The chain is built from TRBV4-1 and TRBJ2-7; tentatively, D is TRBD2 (6 bases). This CDR3 is built from 13 residues. Germline V gives CDR1 MGHRA, CDR2 YSYEKL. V was clipped by 8 bases and J by 2 bases, with 13 bases between them. CDR3 residues: CASSLAATYEQYF. For the CDR3, the DNA is TGCGCCAGCTCGTTAGCGGCAACCTACGAGCAGTACTTC.

This rearrangement joins TRBV6-6 to TRBJ1-1; TRBD1 aligns across 7 bases. The trim removed 5 bases at V and 6 bases at J, leaving 9 bases unmatched. Germline-derived CDR1 and CDR2 are MNHNY and SVGAGI (reference sequence). The CDR3 totals 14 residues. The DNA for the CDR3 is TGTGCCAGCAGTCCGAGGACAGGTTCGTCTGAAGCTTTCTTT. It codes for CASSPRTGSSEAFF.

The rearrangement joins TRBV9 to TRBJ2-7; tentative D call: TRBD1 (5 bases). The CDR3 has 14 residues. The germline V gene encodes CDR1 SGDLS and CDR2 YYNGEE. The V end was cut by 0 bases, the J end by 0 bases, with 7 bases between. The CDR3 region is CASSVADSSYEQYF. In nucleotides, the CDR3 is TGTGCCAGCAGCGTAGCCGACAGCTCCTACGAGCAGTACTTC.

The chain recombines TRBV19 with TRBJ1-4; 9 positions agree with TRBD1. The germline V gene has CDR1 LNHDA and CDR2 SQIVND (reference sequence). The J segment lost 3 bases and the V segment lost 5 bases, leaving 22 bases of the junction unmatched. This CDR3 region has 21 residues. CDR3 in DNA: TGTGCCAGTAGTCTGTATGCGCCTCGTTCGGACAGGGGTGGTTCTAATGAAAAACTGTTTTTT. It translates to CASSLYAPRSDRGGSNEKLFF.

The rearrangement joins TRBV2 to TRBJ2-6; 7 bases map to TRBD2. Trimming cost V 1 base and J 2 bases; bases outside gene matches: 2. Per the germline V gene, CDR1 is SNHLY and CDR2 is FYNNEI. The CDR3 loop spans 16 amino acids. The CDR3 protein is CASSEEAGAGANVLTF. The CDR3 DNA sequence: TGTGCCAGCAGTGAAGAGGCGGGGGCTGGGGCCAACGTCCTGACTTTC.

In DNA form, the CDR3 reads TGTGCCAGCAGTGATCCTGATGGGAACTACGAGCAGTACTTC. It codes for CASSDPDGNYEQYF. The gene calls are TRBV25-1 and TRBJ2-7; no firm D call. V lost 3 bases and J lost 3, with 12 bases in between. This CDR3 is built from 14 residues. Germline V gene data show CDR1 as MGHDK and CDR2 as SYGVNS.

The chain is built from TRBV5-1 and TRBJ2-2; either TRBD1 or TRBD2 may supply D (5 bases each). V was shortened by 0 bases and J by 2 bases, with 11 bases between the two germline ends. The CDR3 runs 16 residues. CDR1 is SGHRS and CDR2 is YFSETQ in the germline V gene. CDR3 DNA: TGCGCCAGCAGCTTGGTCGGGGCTGGCAACACCGGGGAGCTGTTTTTT. It yields the protein CASSLVGAGNTGELFF.